This TCR beta chain was captured in a study of OX40 agonist ivuxolimab in advanced cancers. Overall study context: An agonistic anti-OX40 (CD134) antibody, ivuxolimab, was used to treat the patients. Partial responses were observed in three patients, of whom one had hepatocellular carcinoma and two had cutaneous melanoma.

The protocol was immunoSEQ multiplex PCR, while the TCRdb copy is restricted to in-frame clones and leaves out a portion. The sample includes 95,000 or so clones, around 85% seen only once; the top ten take about 4.1%. V lost 2 bases, J lost 1 base, and 1 base lay in between. CDR1 is SGHRS and CDR2 is YFSETQ in the germline V gene. The CDR3 sequence is 13 residues long. Study-level points and caveats: Compared with CD4+, CD8+ T cells on average had more expanded clones.

This clone was recorded a few times. The antigen is not known. No patient had autoimmune disease or received systemic immunosuppression. The sequenced sample was CD4+ or CD8+ T cells sorted from blood, obtained in a trial of the OX40 agonist ivuxolimab. J is TRBJ2-6 and V is TRBV5-1; D gene unclear. The sequence was collected from an adult with an advanced solid tumor such as melanoma, head and neck, liver or kidney cancer. DNA of the CDR3: TGCGCCAGCAGCTTTTCTGGGGCCAACGTCCTGACTTTC. It specifies CASSFSGANVLTF.